The 8 T cell receptor beta chains in this list originate from one sample, sequenced in a study of blood T cell repertoires in COVID-19 (dated by TCRdb to about 2020). The method behind the library was the immunoSEQ multiplex PCR assay. The table comes from immuneACCESS by way of TCRdb, which keeps in-frame sequences with V and J called. Part of the clones is missing from these tables; in studies checked, under half for an unresolved V gene and the rest for unknown reasons. The sample table records some 300,000 clones; about 90% of these occur just once. Clones ranked in the top ten supply around 9% of the sample. The sequencing input was PBMCs or T cells enriched from blood (not recorded which). These receptors came from a woman aged 25 to 39 who had recovered from COVID-19.

V and J are TRBV29-1 and TRBJ2-7; 8 bases fit TRBD1. The CDR3 has 13 residues. The V gene's germline CDR1 is SQVTM and CDR2 ANQGSEA. V dropped 8 bases and J dropped 1; count of bases not matched to a gene: 7. The CDR3 region is CSINRGSSYEQYF. CDR3 in DNA: TGCAGCATCAACAGGGGGAGTTCCTACGAGCAGTACTTC.

The chain links TRBV18 to TRBJ2-7, with D possibly being TRBD2 (5 bases). Germline-derived CDR1 and CDR2 are KGHSH and LQKENI. This CDR3 has 12 amino acids. V lost 3 bases to trimming and J lost 3 bases, with 6 bases between them. CDR3 sequence reads: CASSPGVYEQYF. DNA for the CDR3: TGTGCCAGCTCACCCGGGGTCTACGAGCAGTACTTC.

The V call is TRBV6-1, the J call TRBJ1-5; 8 bases agree with TRBD1. Losses at the gene ends were 4 bases for V and 2 bases for J; bases not matched to a gene: 7. Per germline, CDR1 MNHNS and CDR2 SASEGT. The CDR3 consists of 16 residues. The CDR3 spells CASSAYRGTGNQPQHF. The DNA for the CDR3 is TGTGCCAGCAGTGCTTACAGGGGGACAGGCAATCAGCCCCAGCATTTT.

The rearrangement links TRBV7-9 to TRBJ2-7; 7 bases agree with TRBD2. This CDR3 has 14 amino acids. Unmatched junction bases numbered 3, after V lost 2 bases and J lost 2 bases. Germline CDR1 and CDR2: SEHNR and FQNEAQ (reference sequence). For the CDR3, the DNA is TGTGCCAGCAGCTTATCAGCGGGAACCTACGAGCAGTACTTC. Encoded protein: CASSLSAGTYEQYF.

The gene calls are TRBV18 and TRBJ1-2; a weak D match, TRBD1 (5 bases). The CDR3 length is 15 residues. Trimming left V 2 bases short and J 8 bases short, with 18 bases between. CDR1 is KGHSH, CDR2 LQKENI, per germline. The CDR3 spells CASSPATEFTQGYTF. DNA for the CDR3: TGTGCCAGCTCACCAGCGACAGAGTTTACCCAAGGCTACACCTTC.

As concerns this clone: One end of the junction does not line up with germline, which may come from a read error. CDR3 sequence reads: CASSYWYGTTNEKLFF. CDR3 DNA: TGTGCCAGCAGCTACTGGTACGGGACAACTAATGAAAAACTGTTTTTT. V is TRBV6-5 and J is TRBJ1-4; D is uncertain. The length of the CDR3 is 16 residues. Germline V gene data show CDR1 as MNHEY and CDR2 as SVGAGI.

The chain combines TRBV24-1 with TRBJ2-1; 9 bases are a match to TRBD2. The CDR3 is 13 amino acids. Germline trimming cut 7 bases from V and 8 bases from J; bases unmatched to any gene: 5. Looked up from germline, CDR1 is KGHDR and CDR2 is SFDVKD. The chain's CDR3 is CATRTSGSDEQFF. The CDR3 nucleotides are TGTGCCACCAGGACTAGCGGTTCCGATGAGCAGTTCTTC.

The V gene is TRBV5-1, the J gene TRBJ1-1; TRBD1 matches 8 bases. J gave up 5 bases and V 5 bases, and 5 bases lay outside the gene matches. CDR1 is SGHRS, CDR2 YFSETQ, per germline. This CDR3 has 13 residues. CDR3 amino acids: CASRSTGGTEAFF. In nucleotides, the CDR3 is TGCGCCAGCAGGAGTACAGGGGGGACTGAAGCTTTCTTT.